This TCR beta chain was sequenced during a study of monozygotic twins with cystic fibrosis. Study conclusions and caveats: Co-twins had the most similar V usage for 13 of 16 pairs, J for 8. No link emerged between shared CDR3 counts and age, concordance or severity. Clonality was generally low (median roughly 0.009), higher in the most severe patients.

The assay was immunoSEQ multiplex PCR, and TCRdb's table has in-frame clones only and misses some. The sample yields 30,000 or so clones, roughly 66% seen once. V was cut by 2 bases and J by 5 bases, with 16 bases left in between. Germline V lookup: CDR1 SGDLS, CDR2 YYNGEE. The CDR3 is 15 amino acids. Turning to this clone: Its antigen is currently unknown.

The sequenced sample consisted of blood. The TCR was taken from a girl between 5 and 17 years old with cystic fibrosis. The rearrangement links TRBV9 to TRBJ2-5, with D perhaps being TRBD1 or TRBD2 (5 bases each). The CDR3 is CASSVEDGTGETQYF. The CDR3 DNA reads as TGTGCCAGCAGCGTTGAGGATGGGACGGGCGAGACCCAGTACTTC. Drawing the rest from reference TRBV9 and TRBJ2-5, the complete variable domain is DSGVTQTPKHLITATGQRVTLRCSPRSGDLSVYWYQQSLDQGLQFLIQYYNGEERAKGNILERFSAQQFPDLHSELNLSSLELGDSALYFCASSVEDGTGETQYFGPGTRLLVL.